The present entry profiles one TCR beta chain with its context. As yet, its antigen is unknown. Method: immunoSEQ multiplex PCR; TCRdb's copy keeps in-frame clones and lacks some. The repertoire holds 120,000 or so clones, with around 90% as singletons. These data are taken from a study of T cell responses to AZD1222 COVID-19 vaccine. Study-wide findings and caveats: Per reports, nearly half of all spike-specific TCRs target regions that are unmutated in variants. Recipients of AZD1222 seropositive at baseline numbered only five or six. The donor group comprised mostly white British people and more females; the analysis possibly underestimated clonal diversity. Distributed over spike, vaccine-associated CD4 TCRs predominated at 160-218 and 743-854.

The receptor was isolated from an adult in good health. Material: peripheral blood, obtained on day 0 of AZD1222 vaccination.

The CDR3 DNA reads TGCGCCAGCAGCGAGATACAGGGGGGCACTGAAGCTTTCTTT. Its translation: CASSEIQGGTEAFF. This chain links TRBV5-1 with TRBJ1-1; 8 bases agree with TRBD1. The CDR3 totals 14 residues. CDR1 SGHRS and CDR2 YFSETQ come from the germline V gene. V lost 4 bases and J lost 4; bases outside the gene matches: 6. The full variable domain, rest sourced from reference TRBV5-1 and TRBJ1-1, is KAGVTQTPRYLIKTRGQQVTLSCSPISGHRSVSWYQQTPGQGLQFLFEYFSETQRNKGNFPGRFSGRQFSNSRSEMNVSTLELGDSALYLCASSEIQGGTEAFFGQGTRLTVV.